A selection of T cell receptor beta chains follows, all from one sample in a study of siplizumab effects on memory and regulatory T cells. Method: immunoSEQ multiplex PCR; TCRdb's copy keeps in-frame clones and lacks some. This sample yields roughly 26,000 clones, of which about 79% are seen a single time; about 25% belongs to the top ten. The specimen sequenced was memory CD4+ T cells sorted from blood. The receptor source for this set is a human donor in good health. CDR3s include the opening cysteine and the closing phenylalanine or tryptophan. The D gene is left open where the match is weak. Not every row has a clone size; where given, it reads once, few, many or a size class.

CDR3aa: CAIGTGTENQPQHF; CDR3nt: TGTGCCATCGGCACCGGGACGGAGAATCAGCCCCAGCATTTT; len: 14; abundance: NA; j_gene: TRBJ1-5; v_gene: TRBV10-3; d_gene: NA
CDR3aa: CASSLFPHTGELFF; CDR3nt: TGTGCCAGCAGCTTATTTCCGCACACCGGGGAGCTGTTTTTT; len: 14; abundance: NA; j_gene: TRBJ2-2; v_gene: TRBV7-9; d_gene: NA
CDR3aa: CASSRGRLAKNIQYF; CDR3nt: TGTGCCAGCAGCCGGGGACGTTTAGCCAAAAACATTCAGTACTTC; len: 15; abundance: NA; j_gene: TRBJ2-4; v_gene: TRBV7-6; d_gene: NA
CDR3aa: CASSEARREQYF; CDR3nt: TGTGCCAGCAGTGAAGCGCGTAGGGAGCAGTACTTC; len: 12; abundance: few; j_gene: TRBJ2-7; v_gene: TRBV6-5; d_gene: NA
CDR3aa: CASSEQWSPGELFF; CDR3nt: TGCGCCAGCAGCGAACAATGGAGTCCCGGGGAGCTGTTTTTT; len: 14; abundance: few; j_gene: TRBJ2-2; v_gene: TRBV4-1; d_gene: NA
CDR3aa: CASTPGQIYNEQFF; CDR3nt: TGTGCCAGCACGCCGGGACAGATCTACAATGAGCAGTTCTTC; len: 14; abundance: NA; j_gene: TRBJ2-1; v_gene: TRBV7-8; d_gene: TRBD1
CDR3aa: CATASYQETQYF; CDR3nt: TGTGCCACTGCATCGTACCAAGAGACCCAGTACTTC; len: 12; abundance: NA; j_gene: TRBJ2-5; v_gene: TRBV28; d_gene: NA
CDR3aa: CASSQDHRGGHPPVQYF; CDR3nt: TGTGCCAGCAGCCAAGATCATAGGGGGGGCCACCCGCCGGTGCAGTACTTC; len: 17; abundance: NA; j_gene: TRBJ2-7; v_gene: TRBV14; d_gene: NA
CDR3aa: CASSKGQAGGANVLTF; CDR3nt: TGTGCCAGCAGCAAAGGACAGGCTGGAGGGGCCAACGTCCTGACTTTC; len: 16; abundance: NA; j_gene: TRBJ2-6; v_gene: TRBV11-3; d_gene: TRBD1
CDR3aa: CATQGLTSTDTQYF; CDR3nt: TGTGCCACCCAAGGACTAACCAGCACAGATACGCAGTATTTT; len: 14; abundance: few; j_gene: TRBJ2-3; v_gene: TRBV2; d_gene: NA
CDR3aa: CAWSVLGRVVTEAFF; CDR3nt: TGTGCCTGGAGTGTACTTGGCAGGGTTGTCACTGAAGCTTTCTTT; len: 15; abundance: NA; j_gene: TRBJ1-1; v_gene: TRBV30; d_gene: NA
CDR3aa: CASSYSTRVTDTQYF; CDR3nt: TGTGCCAGCAGTTACTCCACTAGAGTTACAGATACGCAGTATTTT; len: 15; abundance: NA; j_gene: TRBJ2-3; v_gene: TRBV6-6; d_gene: NA
CDR3aa: CASSFRYTIYF; CDR3nt: TGTGCCAGCAGTTTCCGATACACCATATATTTT; len: 11; abundance: NA; j_gene: TRBJ1-3; v_gene: TRBV28; d_gene: NA
CDR3aa: CASSLGLNVSPYEQYF; CDR3nt: TGTGCCAGCAGCCTTGGGCTGAACGTCAGTCCCTACGAGCAGTACTTC; len: 16; abundance: NA; j_gene: TRBJ2-7; v_gene: TRBV11-2; d_gene: NA
CDR3aa: CASKTVATAGELFF; CDR3nt: TGCGCCAGCAAAACTGTGGCAACCGCCGGGGAGCTGTTTTTT; len: 14; abundance: NA; j_gene: TRBJ2-2; v_gene: TRBV5-1; d_gene: NA
CDR3aa: CASSRDRGSYNEQFF; CDR3nt: TGTGCCAGCAGCCGGGACAGGGGTTCCTACAATGAGCAGTTCTTC; len: 15; abundance: NA; j_gene: TRBJ2-1; v_gene: TRBV9; d_gene: TRBD1
CDR3aa: CAIQGDVTGELFF; CDR3nt: TGTGCCATTCAGGGTGATGTAACCGGGGAGCTGTTTTTT; len: 13; abundance: NA; j_gene: TRBJ2-2; v_gene: TRBV5-4; d_gene: NA
CDR3aa: CASSESGSSNQPQHF; CDR3nt: TGTGCCAGCAGTGAATCAGGTTCTAGCAATCAGCCCCAGCATTTT; len: 15; abundance: NA; j_gene: TRBJ1-5; v_gene: TRBV6-1; d_gene: NA